These 29 T cell receptor beta chains share one sample of origin, sequenced in a study of OX40 agonist ivuxolimab in advanced cancers. Libraries were constructed by the immunoSEQ multiplex PCR assay. Here the immuneACCESS table is served through TCRdb, limited to in-frame sequences with V and J called. Missing clones are a known gap in these copies; in checked studies unresolved V genes cover under half, and the rest lacks a known reason. Here the sample has under 75,000 clones; 65% to 90% occur a single time. The ten largest clones capture more than 0.65% of the sample. The sequenced sample was CD4+ or CD8+ T cells sorted from blood, obtained in a trial of the OX40 agonist ivuxolimab. Receptors were obtained from an adult with an advanced solid tumor such as melanoma, head and neck, liver or kidney cancer.

For the CDR3, the DNA is TGCAGCGCCCCCCTGCCCACCCAGAACACTGAAGCTTTCTTT. This encodes CSAPLPTQNTEAFF. The J gene is TRBJ1-1, the V gene TRBV29-1; no clear D. Looked up from germline, CDR1 is SQVTM and CDR2 is ANQGSEA. V was pared by 7 bases and J by 1 base, with 16 bases between. The CDR3 covers 14 residues.

V gene TRBV9 combines with J gene TRBJ1-2; TRBD1 agrees at 7 bases. The CDR3 consists of 14 residues. Germline CDR1 reads SGDLS; CDR2 reads YYNGEE. With 0 bases clipped from V and 5 bases from J, the junction kept 4 bases outside the gene matches. This CDR3 reads CASSVGGRGYGYTF. DNA for the CDR3: TGTGCCAGCAGCGTAGGGGGCAGGGGGTATGGCTACACCTTC. Full variable domain (rest looked up from reference TRBV9 and TRBJ1-2): DSGVTQTPKHLITATGQRVTLRCSPRSGDLSVYWYQQSLDQGLQFLIQYYNGEERAKGNILERFSAQQFPDLHSELNLSSLELGDSALYFCASSVGGRGYGYTFGSGTRLTVV.

The chain couples TRBV29-1 to TRBJ2-3; 10 bases agree with TRBD2. CDR1 is SQVTM, CDR2 ANQGSEA, per germline. Trimming removed 3 bases from V and 3 bases from J; junction bases left unmatched: 6. The CDR3 spans 15 residues. Here the CDR3 DNA reads TGCAGCGTTGACTCTAGCGGGAGAGGAACAGATACGCAGTATTTT. Translating it yields CSVDSSGRGTDTQYF.

This clone was seen only once. The CDR3: CASSEEWGTSASAKNIQYF. Here the CDR3 DNA reads TGTGCCAGCAGTGAAGAGTGGGGGACTAGCGCATCTGCCAAAAACATTCAGTACTTC. V usage is TRBV6-1 and J usage is TRBJ2-4, with 10 bases aligning to TRBD2. This CDR3 region has 19 residues. From germline, CDR1 is MNHNS and CDR2 SASEGT. With V trimmed by 1 base and J by 1 base, 10 bases remained unmatched.

The chain employs TRBV5-4 and TRBJ2-6; no definite D call. The CDR3 sequence is 15 residues long. Germline V gives CDR1 SGHNT, CDR2 YYREEE (reference sequence). Trimming took 0 bases from V and 0 from J, leaving 4 bases between them. The CDR3 nucleotides read TGTGCCAGCAGCTTGGGTAACTCTGGGGCCAACGTCCTGACTTTC. Translated: CASSLGNSGANVLTF.

V gene TRBV27 combines with J gene TRBJ1-2; 8 bases line up with TRBD1. The CDR3 consists of 15 residues. The V and J ends lost 2 bases and 5 bases, in that order; junction bases with no gene match: 7. Germline CDR1 and CDR2: MNHEY and SMNVEV (reference sequence). CDR3 amino acids: CASSLGRNRGYGYTF. The CDR3, as DNA: TGTGCCAGCAGTTTAGGAAGGAACAGGGGGTATGGCTACACCTTC.

CDR3 sequence reads: CASSPGRIAYNEQFF. Here the CDR3 DNA reads TGTGCCAGCAGCCCCGGACGAATCGCCTACAATGAGCAGTTCTTC. V usage is TRBV11-2 and J usage is TRBJ2-1; D gene unclear. The germline V and J ends were trimmed by 5 bases and 2 bases, with 13 bases remaining between them. Looked up from germline, CDR1 is SGHAT and CDR2 is FQNNGV. This CDR3 has 15 residues.

This chain connects TRBV7-9 to TRBJ1-2; the D gene is possibly TRBD1 (5 bases). Germline CDR1 SEHNR, CDR2 FQNEAQ (reference sequence). The V end lost 4 bases, the J end lost 5 bases, and 20 bases lay between the germline ends. The CDR3 covers 16 residues. CDR3 coding DNA: TGTGCCAGCAGCTCGACAGATGTCGGGGCCTCTTATGGCTACACCTTC. This codes for CASSSTDVGASYGYTF.

The J gene is TRBJ1-6, the V gene TRBV7-2, with 8 positions matching TRBD1. The CDR3 length is 17 residues. The germline V gene has CDR1 SGHTA and CDR2 FQGNSA. The V and J ends lost 5 bases and 2 bases, in that order; junction bases with no gene match: 8. This CDR3 is CASSDRTGWTYNSPLHF. DNA for the CDR3: TGTGCCAGCAGCGACAGGACAGGGTGGACCTATAATTCACCCCTCCACTTT. Drawing the rest from reference TRBV7-2 and TRBJ1-6, the complete variable domain is GAGVSQSPSNKVTEKGKDVELRCDPISGHTALYWYRQSLGQGLEFLIYFQGNSAPDKSGLPSDRFSAERTGGSVSTLTIQRTQQEDSAVYLCASSDRTGWTYNSPLHFGNGTRLTVT.

The V call is TRBV19, the J call TRBJ1-4, with 8 nucleotides matching TRBD1. The CDR3 has 14 residues. CDR1 LNHDA and CDR2 SQIVND come from the germline V gene (reference sequence). The V and J ends lost 4 bases and 5 bases, in that order; junction bases with no gene match: 3. This CDR3 reads CASSTYRGNEKLFF. The CDR3 region has the DNA TGTGCCAGTAGTACCTACAGGGGGAATGAAAAACTGTTTTTT. The whole variable domain, remainder taken from reference TRBV19 and TRBJ1-4, is DGGITQSPKYLFRKEGQNVTLSCEQNLNHDAMYWYRQDPGQGLRLIYYSQIVNDFQKGDIAEGYSVSREKKESFPLTVTSAQKNPTAFYLCASSTYRGNEKLFFGSGTQLSVL.

The chain recombines TRBV10-1 with TRBJ2-3; 7 bases map to TRBD2. CDR3 size: 16 residues. V was clipped by 3 bases and J by 0 bases; unmatched bases: 6. Germline CDR1 is WNHNN and CDR2 is SYGVQD (reference sequence). CDR3: CASSDSALASTDTQYF. CDR3 bases: TGCGCCAGCAGTGACTCCGCACTAGCGAGCACAGATACGCAGTATTTT.

The genes are TRBV30 and TRBJ1-3, with 12 bases aligning to TRBD1. Losses at the gene ends were 4 bases for V and 1 base for J; bases not matched to a gene: 11. Germline V lookup: CDR1 GTSNPN, CDR2 SVGIG (reference sequence). The CDR3 contains 18 residues. CDR3 amino acids: CAWIKGTGGDFSGNTIYF. The DNA for the CDR3 is TGTGCCTGGATTAAGGGGACAGGGGGCGATTTTTCTGGAAACACCATATATTTT. The full variable domain, with the rest looked up from reference TRBV30 and TRBJ1-3, is SQTIHQWPATLVQPVGSPLSLECTVEGTSNPNLYWYRQAAGRGLQLLFYSVGIGQISSEVPQNLSASRPQDRQFILSSKKLLLSDSGFYLCAWIKGTGGDFSGNTIYFGEGSWLTVV.

The chain employs TRBV27 and TRBJ2-5; possible D gene TRBD1, 8 bases. CDR3 length: 13 residues. The germline V gene has CDR1 MNHEY and CDR2 SMNVEV (reference sequence). Trimming took 8 bases from V and 5 from J, leaving 15 bases between them. CDR3 DNA sequence: TGTGCCAGCGGAAAACAGGGGGGGGAGACCCAGTACTTC. This encodes CASGKQGGETQYF.

This chain uses TRBV5-6 with TRBJ2-7, with 10 bases lining up with TRBD1. CDR1 SGHDT and CDR2 YYEEEE come from the germline V gene. V shed 5 bases and J 6 bases; nucleotides not matched to a gene: 2. CDR3 length: 12 residues. CDR3: CASRRQGAEQYF. CDR3 DNA sequence: TGTGCCAGCAGGCGACAGGGGGCCGAGCAGTACTTC.

This sequence joins TRBV18 and TRBJ1-3; no definite D call. V lost 2 bases, J lost 1 base, and 12 bases lay in between. The CDR3 consists of 16 residues. Germline CDR1 KGHSH, CDR2 LQKENI. For the CDR3, the DNA is TGTGCCAGCTCACCAGGGCAAACCCAGTCTGGAAACACCATATATTTT. Its protein product is CASSPGQTQSGNTIYF.

The V gene is TRBV7-2, the J gene TRBJ1-2; the D gene is possibly TRBD1 (5 bases). In germline, CDR1 is SGHTA, CDR2 FQGNSA. The CDR3 runs 14 residues. Trimming cost V 1 base and J 6 bases, with 12 bases left between them. The CDR3 here is CASSLVGGFNGYTF. The CDR3 DNA sequence: TGTGCCAGCAGCTTAGTGGGGGGATTCAATGGCTACACCTTC.

This chain links TRBV5-4 with TRBJ2-2, with D tentatively TRBD1 or TRBD2 (6 bases each). V was trimmed by 4 bases and J by 1 base, leaving 11 bases between them. The CDR3 extends over 15 amino acids. Germline CDR1 SGHNT, CDR2 YYREEE (reference sequence). The CDR3 region has the DNA TGTGCCAGCAGCGGGGGGCGCCAGAACACCGGGGAGCTGTTTTTT. This translates into CASSGGRQNTGELFF.

V is TRBV7-2 and J is TRBJ1-2; D might be TRBD1 (6 bases). The germline V gene has CDR1 SGHTA and CDR2 FQGNSA. Trimming left V 4 bases short and J 7 bases short, with 16 bases between. The CDR3 has 14 residues. CDR3 nucleotides: TGTGCCAGCAGCTCCCCAAGGGGGACGGTTGGCTACACCTTC. This encodes CASSSPRGTVGYTF.

V usage is TRBV6-5 and J usage is TRBJ2-1; D is ambiguous. Germline CDR1 reads MNHEY; CDR2 reads SVGAGI. V gave up 7 bases and J gave up 4 bases, with 11 bases separating them. The CDR3 has 13 residues. CDR3 nucleotide sequence: TGTGCCAGCAATATCCCGGGTTACAATGAGCAGTTCTTC. Translation gives CASNIPGYNEQFF.

The chain carries TRBV2 and TRBJ2-1; D not resolved. Germline CDR1 is SNHLY and CDR2 is FYNNEI. V was pared by 0 bases and J by 11 bases, with 5 bases between. The CDR3 has 11 residues. CDR3 amino acids: CASSEAGQQFF. The CDR3 DNA sequence: TGTGCCAGCAGTGAAGCGGGTCAGCAGTTCTTC.

The chain has TRBV10-2 and TRBJ2-2, with TRBD1 identical over 8 bases. The junction had 8 bases not matched to a gene; V was cut back by 6 bases and J by 5 bases. The CDR3 is 15 amino acids. Germline CDR1 is WSHSY and CDR2 is SAAADI. The CDR3 sequence: CASRDRASRTGELFF. CDR3 bases: TGCGCCAGCAGGGACAGGGCCTCGAGGACCGGGGAGCTGTTTTTT.

This chain links TRBV7-9 with TRBJ2-7, with D possibly being TRBD1 (5 bases). V lost 0 bases, J lost 3 bases, and 12 bases lay in between. The CDR3 is 15 residues long. Germline V lookup: CDR1 SEHNR, CDR2 FQNEAQ (reference sequence). CDR3 loop: CASSLAGQGIYEQYF. For the CDR3, the DNA is TGTGCCAGCAGCTTAGCGGGGCAGGGTATCTACGAGCAGTACTTC.

This sequence joins TRBV19 and TRBJ1-2; 8 bases are a match to TRBD1. The CDR3 spans 15 residues. The junction had 8 bases not matched to a gene; V was cut back by 4 bases and J by 4 bases. In germline, CDR1 is LNHDA, CDR2 SQIVND (reference sequence). The CDR3, as DNA: TGTGCCAGTAGTACCTTGACAGGGGAGATCTATGGCTACACCTTC. This sequence encodes CASSTLTGEIYGYTF.

Details on this clone: Other DNA sequences from this sample encode an identical CDR3 as well. V is TRBV19 and J is TRBJ2-5; the D gene is possibly TRBD1 (5 bases). Germline CDR1 reads LNHDA; CDR2 reads SQIVND (reference sequence). The CDR3 spans 13 residues. Trimming pared 7 bases from V and 2 bases from J, leaving 11 bases between. CDR3 amino acids: CASNQGRQETQYF. As DNA, the CDR3 is TGTGCCAGTAATCAGGGAAGACAAGAGACCCAGTACTTC.

The chain links TRBV10-3 to TRBJ1-1; D gene uncertain. The CDR3 contains 12 residues. Germline loops: CDR1 ENHRY, CDR2 SYGVKD. The ends were cut back, 4 bases at V and 1 base at J, with 4 bases in the middle. In DNA, the CDR3 is TGTGCCATCAGTGTAGCGAACACTGAAGCTTTCTTT. Protein: CAISVANTEAFF.

The CDR3 reads CASSATSGGNTGELFF. CDR3 DNA sequence: TGTGCCAGTAGTGCTACTAGCGGGGGAAACACCGGGGAGCTGTTTTTT. The chain carries TRBV19 and TRBJ2-2; 11 bases are a match to TRBD2. The CDR3 has 16 amino acids. The germline CDR1 and CDR2 sequences are LNHDA and SQIVND (reference sequence). Trimming took 5 bases from V and 2 from J; bases not matched to a gene: 4.

This clone was recorded only once. The chain has TRBV6-6 and TRBJ2-1; 8 bases are shared with TRBD2. Trimming at V came to 8 bases and at J to 9 bases, leaving 9 bases not matched to a gene. CDR3 length equals 13 residues. Looked up from germline, CDR1 is MNHNY and CDR2 is SVGAGI (reference sequence). The CDR3 region has the DNA TGTGCCAGCTTTCGGGGGGGCGCTGGTGAGCAGTTCTTC. It codes for CASFRGGAGEQFF.

The chain joins TRBV29-1 to TRBJ2-7, with D possibly being TRBD1 (5 bases). This CDR3 region has 12 residues. Germline V gives CDR1 SQVTM, CDR2 ANQGSEA. The V gene lost 6 bases and the J gene lost 1 base, with 10 bases spanning the gap. The CDR3 loop reads CSVTTESYEQYF. CDR3 in DNA: TGCAGCGTAACGACAGAGTCCTACGAGCAGTACTTC.

The chain carries TRBV18 and TRBJ1-3; D gene ambiguous. Germline V gene data show CDR1 as KGHSH and CDR2 as LQKENI. Trimming removed 3 bases at V and 1 base at J, with 4 bases between. The CDR3 has 13 amino acids. The CDR3 DNA reads as TGTGCCAGCTCACCGGGATCTGGAAACACCATATATTTT. It is translated as CASSPGSGNTIYF.